This T cell receptor beta chain comes out of a study of CD8+CD57+ T cells in acquired aplastic anemia. Study background: Sorted CD4+ and CD8+ cells gave an average of around 3 ug of DNA. Healthy donors gave approximately 9.8 million reads on average for CD4+ cells. The study, taken as a whole, reports: The same twenty-nine CD8+ CDR3 sequences occurred in patients and in controls. Any difference that existed in CD8+ Simpson's diversity between patients and controls was not significant.

CDR3 and TCR beta VDJ profiling relied on a genomic DNA template. TCRdb fed the reads into MiXCR, producing one record per CDR3 protein. This sample carries some 220,000 distinct CDR3 sequences, around 32% of them seen once, and the ten largest clones take around 1.1%. Looked up from germline, CDR1 is MGHDK and CDR2 is SYGVNS. V shed 8 bases and J 14 bases; nucleotides not matched to a gene: 11. This CDR3 is 13 amino acids long. Worth noting for this clonotype: Its antigen is unidentified.

Input material: sorted CD4+, CD8+, or CD8+CD57+ T cells (not recorded which) from PBMCs. The sequence came from a human donor in good health, serving as a control. J is TRBJ1-6 and V is TRBV25-1; 8 bases align to TRBD1. CDR3 sequence reads: CASLGGQVQTLHF. In DNA, the CDR3 is TGTGCCAGCTTGGGGGGACAGGTCCAAACCCTCCACTTT. Full variable domain (remainder filled in from reference TRBV25-1 and TRBJ1-6): EADIYQTPRYLVIGTGKKITLECSQTMGHDKMYWYQQDPGMELHLIHYSYGVNSTEKGDLSSESTVSRIRTEHFPLTLESARPSHTSQYLCASLGGQVQTLHFGNGTRLTVT.